The sequence of this T cell receptor beta chain was determined in a study of blood T cell repertoires in COVID-19. About the research overall: Acute and convalescent COVID-19 specimens originated in the United States, Italy and Spain. PBMCs, B-cell-depleted T cells, or T cells provided the cDNA or gDNA that made up the material.

This clone was picked up a small number of times. Trimming stripped 0 bases from V and 6 bases from J, with 9 bases between. CDR3 length: 14 residues. Per the germline V gene, CDR1 is LGHNA and CDR2 is YSLEER. How the authors handled the data: The authors estimated nucleated cell counts from reference gene primer amplification. The method was immunoSEQ multiplex PCR; TCRdb's version includes in-frame clones alone and lacks a portion of them. V, J and clone size derive from that table, while D and trimming were established from the DNA sequence. The sample holds around 330,000 clones, roughly 88% seen once.

The J gene is TRBJ2-1, the V gene TRBV4-3; D possibly corresponds to TRBD1 (5 bases). Material for sequencing was peripheral blood. This clonotype was obtained from a woman between 45 and 65 years old with active or convalescent COVID-19. CDR3 protein: CASSQDLGLNEQFF. CDR3 coding DNA: TGCGCCAGCAGCCAAGACTTGGGGCTCAATGAGCAGTTCTTC.